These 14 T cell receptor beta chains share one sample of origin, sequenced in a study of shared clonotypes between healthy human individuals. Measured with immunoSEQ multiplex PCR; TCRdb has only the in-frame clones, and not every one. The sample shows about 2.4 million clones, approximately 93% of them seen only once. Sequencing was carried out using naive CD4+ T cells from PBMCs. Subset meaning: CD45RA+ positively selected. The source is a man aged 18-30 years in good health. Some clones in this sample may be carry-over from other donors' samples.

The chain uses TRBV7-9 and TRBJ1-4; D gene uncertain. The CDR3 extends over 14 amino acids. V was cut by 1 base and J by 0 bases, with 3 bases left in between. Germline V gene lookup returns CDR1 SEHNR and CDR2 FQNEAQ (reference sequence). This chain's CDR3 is CASSLDATNEKLFF. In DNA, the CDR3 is TGTGCCAGCAGCTTAGACGCAACTAATGAAAAACTGTTTTTT. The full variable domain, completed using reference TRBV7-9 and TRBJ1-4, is DTGVSQNPRHKITKRGQNVTFRCDPISEHNRLYWYRQTLGQGPEFLTYFQNEAQLEKSRLLSDRFSAERPKGSFSTLEIQRTEQGDSAMYLCASSLDATNEKLFFGSGTQLSVL.

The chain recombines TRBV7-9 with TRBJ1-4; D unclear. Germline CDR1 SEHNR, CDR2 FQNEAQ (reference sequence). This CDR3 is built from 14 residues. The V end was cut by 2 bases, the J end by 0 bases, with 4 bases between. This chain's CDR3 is CASSLIATNEKLFF. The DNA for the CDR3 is TGTGCCAGCAGCTTAATTGCAACTAATGAAAAACTGTTTTTT.

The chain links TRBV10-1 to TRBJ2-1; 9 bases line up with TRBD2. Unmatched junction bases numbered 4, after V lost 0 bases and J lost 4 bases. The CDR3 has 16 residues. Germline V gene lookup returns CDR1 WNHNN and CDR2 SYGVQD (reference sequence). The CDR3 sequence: CASSESSGSPYNEQFF. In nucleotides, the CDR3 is TGCGCCAGCAGTGAGTCTAGCGGGAGCCCTTACAATGAGCAGTTCTTC.

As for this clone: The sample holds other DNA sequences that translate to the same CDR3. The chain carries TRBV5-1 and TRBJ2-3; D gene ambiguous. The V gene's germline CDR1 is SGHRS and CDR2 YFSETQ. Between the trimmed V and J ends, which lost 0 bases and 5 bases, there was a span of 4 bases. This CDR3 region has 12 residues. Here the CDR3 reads CASSLGQDTQYF. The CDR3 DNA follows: TGCGCCAGCAGCTTGGGTCAAGATACGCAGTATTTT.

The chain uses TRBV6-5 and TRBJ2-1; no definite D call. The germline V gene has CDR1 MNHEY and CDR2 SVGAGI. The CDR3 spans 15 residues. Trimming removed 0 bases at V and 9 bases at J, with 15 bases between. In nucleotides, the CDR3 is TGTGCCAGCAGTTACTCCCGGTGGAGCGACGGTGAGCAGTTCTTC. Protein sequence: CASSYSRWSDGEQFF.

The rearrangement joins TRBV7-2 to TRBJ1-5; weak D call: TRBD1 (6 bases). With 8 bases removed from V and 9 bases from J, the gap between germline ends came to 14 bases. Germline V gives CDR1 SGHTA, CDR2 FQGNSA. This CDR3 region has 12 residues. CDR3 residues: CASSGAGPPQHF. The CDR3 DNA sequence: TGTGCCAGCTCAGGGGCCGGGCCGCCCCAGCATTTT.

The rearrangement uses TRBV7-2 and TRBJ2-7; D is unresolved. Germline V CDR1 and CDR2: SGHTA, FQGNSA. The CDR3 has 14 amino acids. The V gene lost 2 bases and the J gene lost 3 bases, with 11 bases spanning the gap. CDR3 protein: CASSLRAVGYEQYF. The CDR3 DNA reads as TGTGCCAGCAGCTTAAGGGCGGTGGGCTACGAGCAGTACTTC.

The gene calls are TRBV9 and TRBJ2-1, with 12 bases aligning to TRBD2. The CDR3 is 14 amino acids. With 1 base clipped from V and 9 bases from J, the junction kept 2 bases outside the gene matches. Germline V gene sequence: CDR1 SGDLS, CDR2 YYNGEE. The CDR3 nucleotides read TGTGCCAGCAGCGTAACTAGCGGGAGGCGTGAGCAGTTCTTC. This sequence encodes CASSVTSGRREQFF.

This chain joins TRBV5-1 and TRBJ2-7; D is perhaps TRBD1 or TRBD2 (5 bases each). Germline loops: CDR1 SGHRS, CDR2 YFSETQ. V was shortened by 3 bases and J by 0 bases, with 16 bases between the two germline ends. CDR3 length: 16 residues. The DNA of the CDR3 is TGCGCCAGCAGCTCGGGACCCGACAGCAACTCCTACGAGCAGTACTTC. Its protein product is CASSSGPDSNSYEQYF.

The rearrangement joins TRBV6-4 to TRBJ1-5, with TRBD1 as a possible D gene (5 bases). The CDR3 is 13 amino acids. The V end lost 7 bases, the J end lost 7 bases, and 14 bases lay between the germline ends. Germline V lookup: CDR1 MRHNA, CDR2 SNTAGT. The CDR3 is CASTDGGDQPQHF. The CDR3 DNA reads TGTGCCAGCACCGACGGGGGTGACCAGCCCCAGCATTTT.

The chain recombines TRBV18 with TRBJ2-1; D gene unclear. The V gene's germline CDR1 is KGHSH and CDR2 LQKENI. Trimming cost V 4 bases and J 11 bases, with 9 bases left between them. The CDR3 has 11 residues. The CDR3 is CASSLTTQQFF. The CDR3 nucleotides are TGTGCCAGCTCACTGACGACCCAGCAGTTCTTC.

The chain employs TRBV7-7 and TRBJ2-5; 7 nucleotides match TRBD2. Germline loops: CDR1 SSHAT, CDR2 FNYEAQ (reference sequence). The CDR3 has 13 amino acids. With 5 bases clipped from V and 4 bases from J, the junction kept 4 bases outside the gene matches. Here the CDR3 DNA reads TGTGCCAGCAGCCAGAGGGAGGGAGAGACCCAGTACTTC. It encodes CASSQREGETQYF.

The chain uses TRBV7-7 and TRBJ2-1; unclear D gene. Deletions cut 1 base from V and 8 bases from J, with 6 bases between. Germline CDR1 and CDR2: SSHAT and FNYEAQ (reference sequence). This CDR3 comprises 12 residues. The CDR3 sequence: CASSLVGDEQFF. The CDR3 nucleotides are TGTGCCAGCAGCTTAGTGGGTGATGAGCAGTTCTTC.

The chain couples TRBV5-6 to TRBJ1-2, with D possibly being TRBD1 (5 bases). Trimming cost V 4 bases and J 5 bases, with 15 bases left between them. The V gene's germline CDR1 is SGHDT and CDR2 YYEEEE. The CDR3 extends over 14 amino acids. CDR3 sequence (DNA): TGTGCCAGCAGCCCGAGGTCAGGGTTTTATGGCTACACCTTC. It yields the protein CASSPRSGFYGYTF.